The T cell receptor (beta chain) described here comes from a study of neurological immune-mediated disorders. General study findings and limits: Multiple sclerosis was found to have the least TCR clonal expansion, below healthy controls, and HTLV-1-associated myelopathy the most.

This clonotype showed up many times. Its antigen remains unidentified. One entry per CDR3 protein, called by TCRdb with MiXCR from the 5' RACE reads. Of approximately 70,000 distinct CDR3 sequences listed, around 4.8% are singletons. Unmatched junction bases numbered 2, after V lost 0 bases and J lost 0 bases. The CDR3 covers 17 residues. The germline gives CDR1 SGHRS, CDR2 YFSETQ. The rearrangement links TRBV5-1 to TRBJ2-4, with 11 bases fitting TRBD2. The sample comprised PBMCs. The TCR sequence derives from a woman aged 65 to 85 with multiple sclerosis. The CDR3 spells CASSLGLAGIAKNIQYF. The DNA of the CDR3 is TGCGCCAGCAGCTTGGGACTAGCGGGAATAGCCAAAAACATTCAGTACTTC.